These 24 T cell receptor beta chains share one sample of origin, sequenced in a study of T-cell reconstitution after alpha-beta-depleted transplantation in children. This sample's TCRbeta library carried unique molecular identifier barcodes. TCRdb used MiXCR to reprocess the PCR reads, holding one entry per CDR3 protein. Altogether 300,000 to 400,000 distinct CDR3 sequences are present, more than 10% being singletons, with the ten largest covering over 3.5%. Sequenced here: PBMCs, sampled from the stem cell graft. The origin of the receptors is a human donor who donated a stem cell graft to a child with Fanconi anemia.

The CDR3 DNA follows: TGTGCCAGCACCCCGAGGAGCGGGGGCCTAGCCACCGGGGAGCTGTTTTTT. It yields the protein CASTPRSGGLATGELFF. This chain uses TRBV5-5 with TRBJ2-2; TRBD2 matches 8 bases. With 6 bases clipped from V and 4 bases from J, the junction kept 14 bases outside the gene matches. The CDR3 has 17 residues. The germline V gene encodes CDR1 SGHKS and CDR2 YYEKEE (reference sequence).

This clonotype has more than one count but fewer than ten. The chain recombines TRBV12-3 or TRBV12-4 with TRBJ2-5; D possibly corresponds to TRBD1 (6 bases). The CDR3 runs to 13 residues. Trimming cost V 6 bases and J 5 bases, with 13 bases left between them. This chain's CDR3 is CASRLQGRETQYF. CDR3 DNA: TGTGCCAGCAGGTTACAGGGCAGGGAGACCCAGTACTTC.

This clonotype was observed a handful of times. Compared with germline, one end of the junction differs, possibly owing to a read error. This rearrangement joins TRBV7-7 to TRBJ2-1, with 7 bases identical to TRBD2. Germline CDR1 SSHAT, CDR2 FNYEAQ (reference sequence). This CDR3 region has 14 residues. CDR3 amino acids: CASSLGDPGGEQFF. The CDR3 bases are TGTGCTAGCAGCTTAGGGGATCCGGGAGGTGAGCAGTTCTTC.

This clonotype was detected only once. This chain joins TRBV4-3 and TRBJ2-6; D remains unclear. Germline assignment: CDR1 LGHNA and CDR2 YSLEER. The CDR3 spans 16 residues. V gave up 4 bases and J gave up 0 bases, with 10 bases separating them. The CDR3 bases are TGCGCCAGCAGCCCCGGGCCAAGCTCTGGGGCCAACGTCCTGACTTTC. Protein product: CASSPGPSSGANVLTF.

This clonotype was detected only a few times. V usage is TRBV2 and J usage is TRBJ1-4; D may be TRBD1 (5 bases). CDR1 SNHLY and CDR2 FYNNEI come from the germline V gene. This CDR3 is 13 amino acids long. V lost 7 bases and J lost 6, with 12 bases in between. This chain's CDR3 is CASKWGADEKLFF. The CDR3 nucleotides are TGTGCCAGCAAATGGGGCGCCGATGAAAAACTGTTTTTT.

The genes are TRBV27 and TRBJ2-5; 12 positions agree with TRBD2. The CDR3 runs 15 residues. Looked up from germline, CDR1 is MNHEY and CDR2 is SMNVEV (reference sequence). Trimming cost V 4 bases and J 4 bases; bases outside gene matches: 4. The CDR3 loop reads CASSSLAGGGETQYF. The CDR3 DNA follows: TGTGCCAGCAGTTCACTAGCGGGGGGTGGAGAGACCCAGTACTTC.

This clonotype was observed a few times. V is TRBV5-1 and J is TRBJ2-7; D might be TRBD1 (5 bases). The CDR3 contains 15 residues. Germline V gives CDR1 SGHRS, CDR2 YFSETQ. V was shortened by 7 bases and J by 2 bases, with 19 bases between the two germline ends. CDR3 region: CASAMGPPVPYEQYF. The CDR3 coding sequence is TGCGCCAGCGCAATGGGGCCGCCGGTTCCCTACGAGCAGTACTTC. Variable domain in full (rest from reference TRBV5-1 and TRBJ2-7): KAGVTQTPRYLIKTRGQQVTLSCSPISGHRSVSWYQQTPGQGLQFLFEYFSETQRNKGNFPGRFSGRQFSNSRSEMNVSTLELGDSALYLCASAMGPPVPYEQYFGPGTRLTVT.

This clonotype has more than one count but fewer than ten. This chain links TRBV5-1 with TRBJ2-5, with 9 bases matching TRBD2. The CDR3 is 14 amino acids. The V and J ends lost 3 bases and 5 bases, in that order; junction bases with no gene match: 5. Germline V lookup: CDR1 SGHRS, CDR2 YFSETQ. Here the CDR3 DNA reads TGCGCCAGCAGCTATAGCGGGGGTTGGGAGACCCAGTACTTC. This sequence encodes CASSYSGGWETQYF.

This clonotype has only a few counts. CDR3 bases: TGTGCCAGCAGCCCAGCTCCCACCGGGGAGCTGTTTTTT. As protein: CASSPAPTGELFF. The chain uses TRBV27 and TRBJ2-2; no clear D. Germline loops: CDR1 MNHEY, CDR2 SMNVEV (reference sequence). The V and J ends lost 6 bases and 4 bases respectively, with 9 bases between them. The CDR3 is 13 amino acids.

The rearrangement joins TRBV14 to TRBJ1-4; D remains ambiguous. The V end was cut by 3 bases, the J end by 7 bases, with 15 bases between. This CDR3 has 15 amino acids. CDR1 is SGHDN, CDR2 FVKESK, per germline. The CDR3 reads CASSHLHLGGEKLFF. CDR3 DNA sequence: TGTGCCAGCAGCCATTTACATCTCGGAGGTGAAAAACTGTTTTTT.

This clonotype was counted many times. The V call is TRBV9, the J call TRBJ2-1; a possible D gene is TRBD1 (6 bases). The CDR3 has 15 residues. The germline CDR1 and CDR2 sequences are SGDLS and YYNGEE. V dropped 0 bases and J dropped 7 bases, with 14 bases sitting between them. CDR3 in amino acids: CASSVEPQGWNEQFF. The CDR3 DNA reads as TGTGCCAGCAGCGTAGAGCCGCAGGGGTGGAATGAGCAGTTCTTC. The full variable domain, rest sourced from reference TRBV9 and TRBJ2-1, is DSGVTQTPKHLITATGQRVTLRCSPRSGDLSVYWYQQSLDQGLQFLIQYYNGEERAKGNILERFSAQQFPDLHSELNLSSLELGDSALYFCASSVEPQGWNEQFFGPGTRLTVL.

The CDR3 protein is CASSLDWRADTQYF. The CDR3 coding sequence is TGTGCCAGCAGCTTAGATTGGCGGGCAGATACGCAGTATTTT. The V gene is TRBV7-2, the J gene TRBJ2-3; D perhaps matches TRBD2 (5 bases). The V gene lost 1 base and the J gene lost 4 bases, with 9 bases spanning the gap. The V gene's germline CDR1 is SGHTA and CDR2 FQGNSA. The CDR3 length is 14 residues.

This clonotype has more than one count but fewer than ten. The chain uses TRBV2 and TRBJ2-3, with D perhaps matching TRBD1 (5 bases). Germline CDR1 is SNHLY and CDR2 is FYNNEI. Trimming took off 8 bases at V and 3 bases at J, with 15 bases between the two ends. The CDR3 is made up of 14 amino acids. The CDR3 spells CASSFGHLTDTQYF. CDR3 sequence (DNA): TGTGCCAGCTCCTTTGGACATTTAACAGATACGCAGTATTTT.

At least ten counts were recorded for this clonotype. The rearrangement joins TRBV7-2 to TRBJ1-4; D might be TRBD1 (5 bases). CDR1 and CDR2 (germline): SGHTA, FQGNSA. This CDR3 contains 13 residues. Deletions cut 5 bases from V and 7 bases from J, with 11 bases between. CDR3 in DNA: TGTGCCAGCAGCCCAATGCAGGGTGAAAAACTGTTTTTT. Translation: CASSPMQGEKLFF.

The sample holds a few counts of this clonotype. The gene calls are TRBV11-2 and TRBJ2-7; TRBD1 or TRBD2 may be the D gene (5 bases each). The ends were cut back, 3 bases at V and 7 bases at J, with 13 bases in the middle. CDR1 and CDR2 from the germline V gene are SGHAT and FQNNGV. The CDR3 totals 13 residues. In DNA, the CDR3 is TGTGCCAGCAGCTTGGGACGAACGGCTGAGCAGTACGTC. It yields the protein CASSLGRTAEQYV.

This clonotype occurred a few times. This sequence joins TRBV5-4 and TRBJ2-3; no reliable D call. The V gene lost 1 base and the J gene lost 10 bases, with 16 bases spanning the gap. Germline V gene data show CDR1 as SGHNT and CDR2 as YYREEE (reference sequence). The CDR3 is made up of 14 amino acids. CDR3 residues: CASSLTRQPQSQYF. The CDR3 coding sequence is TGTGCCAGCAGCTTGACACGACAACCTCAGTCGCAGTATTTT.

This clonotype was picked up many times. J is TRBJ1-2 and V is TRBV2; D gene ambiguous. Trimming removed 4 bases at V and 4 bases at J, with 13 bases between. The CDR3 length is 14 residues. The germline V gene has CDR1 SNHLY and CDR2 FYNNEI. CDR3 bases: TGTGCCAGCAGTGTGGGTTTTGGGTCCTATGGCTACACCTTC. Protein: CASSVGFGSYGYTF.

This clonotype was seen at least ten times. This chain connects TRBV15 to TRBJ1-1; 10 bases align to TRBD1. This CDR3 is 14 amino acids long. The V segment lost 9 bases and the J segment 7 bases; nucleotides outside the gene matches: 11. Germline CDR1 is LNHNV and CDR2 is YYDKDF (reference sequence). The CDR3 nucleotides are TGTGCCACTCGGCGAGGGACAGGGGTCCTTGAAGCTTTCTTT. Amino acid sequence: CATRRGTGVLEAFF.

This clonotype was seen many times. This chain uses TRBV6-1 with TRBJ2-1; D unresolved. Germline V lookup: CDR1 MNHNS, CDR2 SASEGT. The CDR3 is made up of 12 amino acids. V dropped 2 bases and J dropped 9 bases, with 8 bases sitting between them. CDR3 coding DNA: TGTGCCAGCAGTGAAAGTTGGAGTGAGCAGTTCTTC. Translated: CASSESWSEQFF.

This clonotype has only a few counts. This chain uses TRBV3-1 with TRBJ2-2, with D hard to call. V shed 5 bases and J shed 7 bases, with 8 bases lying between them. Germline loops: CDR1 LGHDT, CDR2 YNNKEL (reference sequence). The CDR3 covers 12 residues. The DNA for the CDR3 is TGTGCCAGCAGCTACGGCCACGGGGAGCTGTTTTTT. As protein: CASSYGHGELFF. Together with reference TRBV3-1 and TRBJ2-2, the CDR3 gives the full variable domain: DTAVSQTPKYLVTQMGNDKSIKCEQNLGHDTMYWYKQDSKKFLKIMFSYNNKELIINETVPNRFSPKSPDKAHLNLHINSLELGDSAVYFCASSYGHGELFFGEGSRLTVL.

This clonotype was detected a few times. The chain recombines TRBV4-2 with TRBJ2-1; no definite D call. This CDR3 is built from 13 residues. The germline V gene has CDR1 LGHNA and CDR2 YNFKEQ. V lost 4 bases and J lost 8, with 12 bases in between. CDR3 sequence reads: CASSPHPKDEQFF. The CDR3 DNA reads as TGTGCCAGCAGCCCACACCCTAAGGATGAGCAGTTCTTC.

The gene calls are TRBV5-6 and TRBJ2-2; 7 bases are shared with TRBD1. CDR1 and CDR2 from the germline V gene are SGHDT and YYEEEE. The CDR3 is 17 residues long. The V and J ends lost 0 bases and 5 bases, in that order; junction bases with no gene match: 10. The CDR3 sequence: CASSLAPTGSATGELFF. DNA for the CDR3: TGTGCCAGCAGCTTGGCACCGACAGGGTCGGCAACCGGGGAGCTGTTTTTT.

In DNA, the CDR3 is TGTGCCAGCAGCGGGGCTTATAGCAATCAGCCCCAGCATTTT. Encoded protein: CASSGAYSNQPQHF. The rearrangement joins TRBV7-9 to TRBJ1-5; perhaps TRBD1 as D (5 bases). CDR3 length: 14 amino acids. Trimming shortened V by 5 bases and J by 0 bases, and 8 bases separated the two germline ends. The V gene's germline CDR1 is SEHNR and CDR2 FQNEAQ (reference sequence).

This clonotype has a count of ten or more. The chain carries TRBV6-1 and TRBJ2-7, with 12 bases lining up with TRBD2. The CDR3 is 15 amino acids. V gave up 5 bases and J gave up 4 bases; unmatched junction bases: 6. The germline gives CDR1 MNHNS, CDR2 SASEGT. The chain's CDR3 is CASSLTSGGTYEQYF. Written as DNA, the CDR3 is TGTGCCAGCAGTCTTACTAGCGGGGGGACTTACGAGCAGTACTTC.